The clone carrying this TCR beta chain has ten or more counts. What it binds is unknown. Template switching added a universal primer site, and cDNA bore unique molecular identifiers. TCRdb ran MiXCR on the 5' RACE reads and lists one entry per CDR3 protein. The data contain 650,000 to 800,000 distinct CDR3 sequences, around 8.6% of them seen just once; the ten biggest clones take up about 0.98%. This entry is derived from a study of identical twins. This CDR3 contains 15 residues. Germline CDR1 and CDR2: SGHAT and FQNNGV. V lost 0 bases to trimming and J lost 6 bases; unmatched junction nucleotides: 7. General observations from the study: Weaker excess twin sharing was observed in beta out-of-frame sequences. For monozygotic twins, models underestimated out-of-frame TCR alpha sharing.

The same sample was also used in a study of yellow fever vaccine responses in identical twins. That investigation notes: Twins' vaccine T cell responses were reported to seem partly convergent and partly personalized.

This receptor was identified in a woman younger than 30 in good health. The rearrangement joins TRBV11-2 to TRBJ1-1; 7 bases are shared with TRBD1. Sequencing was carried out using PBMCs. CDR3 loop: CASSLEPQGVAEAFF. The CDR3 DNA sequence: TGTGCCAGCAGCTTAGAACCTCAGGGGGTGGCTGAAGCTTTCTTT.